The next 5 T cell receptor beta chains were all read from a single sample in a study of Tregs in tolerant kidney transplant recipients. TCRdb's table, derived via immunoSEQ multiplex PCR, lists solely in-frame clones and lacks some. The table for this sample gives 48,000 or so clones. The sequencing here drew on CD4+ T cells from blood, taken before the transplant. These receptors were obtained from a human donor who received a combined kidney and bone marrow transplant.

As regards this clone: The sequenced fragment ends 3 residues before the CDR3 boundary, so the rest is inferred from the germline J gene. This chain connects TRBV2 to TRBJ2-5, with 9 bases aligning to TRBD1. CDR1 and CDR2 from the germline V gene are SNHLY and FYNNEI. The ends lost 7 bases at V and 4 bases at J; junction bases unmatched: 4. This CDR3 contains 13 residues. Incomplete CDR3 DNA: TGTGCCAGCAACAGGGGGCTTGGAGAGACC. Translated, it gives CASNRGLGET. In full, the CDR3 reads CASNRGLGETQYF.

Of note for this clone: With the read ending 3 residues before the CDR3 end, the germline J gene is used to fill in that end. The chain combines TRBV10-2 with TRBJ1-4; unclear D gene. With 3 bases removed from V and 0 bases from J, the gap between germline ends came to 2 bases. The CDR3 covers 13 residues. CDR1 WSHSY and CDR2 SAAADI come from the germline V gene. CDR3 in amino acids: CASSDTTNEKLFF. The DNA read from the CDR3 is TGCGCCAGCAGTGACACAACTAATGAAAAA.

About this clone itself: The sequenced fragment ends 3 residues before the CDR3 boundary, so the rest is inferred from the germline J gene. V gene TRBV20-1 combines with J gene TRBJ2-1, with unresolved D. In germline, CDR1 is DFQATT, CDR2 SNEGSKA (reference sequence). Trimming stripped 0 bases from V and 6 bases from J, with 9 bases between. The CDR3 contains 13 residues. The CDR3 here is CSARDLFSNEQFF. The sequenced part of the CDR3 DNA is TGCAGTGCTAGAGATCTTTTTAGCAATGAG.

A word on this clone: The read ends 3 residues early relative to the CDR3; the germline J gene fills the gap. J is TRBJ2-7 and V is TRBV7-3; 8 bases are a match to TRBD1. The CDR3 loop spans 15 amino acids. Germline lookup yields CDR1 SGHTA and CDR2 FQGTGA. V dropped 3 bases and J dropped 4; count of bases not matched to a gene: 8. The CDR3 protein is CASSFGQGAGYEQYF. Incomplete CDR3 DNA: TGTGCCAGCAGCTTTGGGCAGGGGGCTGGGTACGAG.

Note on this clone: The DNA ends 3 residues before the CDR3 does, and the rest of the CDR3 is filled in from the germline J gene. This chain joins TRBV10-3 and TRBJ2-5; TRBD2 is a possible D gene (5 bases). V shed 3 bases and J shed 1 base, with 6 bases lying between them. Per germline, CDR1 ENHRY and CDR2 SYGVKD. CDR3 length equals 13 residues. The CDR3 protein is CAISDRGQETQYF. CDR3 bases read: TGTGCCATCAGTGACCGGGGCCAAGAGACC.